The TCR beta chain under discussion was sequenced for a study of type 1 regulatory T cells. CDR3 length equals 16 residues. Germline V gene data show CDR1 as DFQATT and CDR2 as SNEGSKA (reference sequence). V shed 5 bases, J shed 3 bases, and the junction held 12 bases outside the gene matches. This clonotype showed up just a few times. What it binds is unknown. TCRdb analysed the reads with MiXCR anew, one entry per CDR3 protein. The table shows about 60,000 distinct CDR3 sequences, with 62% occurring only once. Specimen: cultured non-Tr1 T cells, either the whole culture or a sorted T cell fraction (not recorded which). This chain connects TRBV20-1 to TRBJ2-1; 8 positions match TRBD1. This TCR derives from a human donor in good health. CDR3 amino acids: CSARRPWDRIYNEQFF. CDR3 nucleotides: TGCAGTGCTCGCCGACCATGGGACAGGATCTACAATGAGCAGTTCTTC.